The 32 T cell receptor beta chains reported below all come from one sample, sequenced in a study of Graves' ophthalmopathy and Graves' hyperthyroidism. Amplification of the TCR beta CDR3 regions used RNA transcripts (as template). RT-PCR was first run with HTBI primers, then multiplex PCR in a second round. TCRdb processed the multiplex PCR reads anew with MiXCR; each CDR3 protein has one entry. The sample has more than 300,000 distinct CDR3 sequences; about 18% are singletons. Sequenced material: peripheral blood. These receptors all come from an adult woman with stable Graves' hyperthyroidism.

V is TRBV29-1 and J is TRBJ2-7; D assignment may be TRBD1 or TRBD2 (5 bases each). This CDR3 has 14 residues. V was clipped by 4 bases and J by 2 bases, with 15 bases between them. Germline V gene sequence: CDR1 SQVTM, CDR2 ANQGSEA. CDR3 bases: TGCAGCGTTGTCCGGGGCGACAGCGCCTACGAGCAGTACTTC. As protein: CSVVRGDSAYEQYF.

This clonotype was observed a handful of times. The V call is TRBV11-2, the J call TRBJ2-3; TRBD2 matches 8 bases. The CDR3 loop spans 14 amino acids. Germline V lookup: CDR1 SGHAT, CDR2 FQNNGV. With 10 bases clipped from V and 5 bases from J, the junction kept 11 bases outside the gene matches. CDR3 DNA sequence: TGTGCCATCGGCATGCGGGAGGTGAGAGATACGCAGTATTTT. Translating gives CAIGMREVRDTQYF.

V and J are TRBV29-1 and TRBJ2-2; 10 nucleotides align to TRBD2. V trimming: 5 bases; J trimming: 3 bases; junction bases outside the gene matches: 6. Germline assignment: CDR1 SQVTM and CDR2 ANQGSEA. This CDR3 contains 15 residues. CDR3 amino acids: CSVHLAGVYTGELFF. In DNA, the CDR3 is TGCAGCGTTCATCTAGCGGGAGTATACACCGGGGAGCTGTTTTTT.

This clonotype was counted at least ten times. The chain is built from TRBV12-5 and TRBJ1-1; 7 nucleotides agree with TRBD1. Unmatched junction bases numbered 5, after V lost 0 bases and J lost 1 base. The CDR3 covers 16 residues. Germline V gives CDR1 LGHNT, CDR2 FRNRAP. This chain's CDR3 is CASGLVLRDRNTEAFF. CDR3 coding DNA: TGTGCTAGTGGTTTGGTACTCCGGGACAGGAACACTGAAGCTTTCTTT. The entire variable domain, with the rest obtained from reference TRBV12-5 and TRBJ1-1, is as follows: DARVTQTPRHKVTEMGQEVTMRCQPILGHNTVFWYRQTMMQGLELLAYFRNRAPLDDSGMPKDRFSAEMPDATLATLKIQPSEPRDSAVYFCASGLVLRDRNTEAFFGQGTRLTVV.

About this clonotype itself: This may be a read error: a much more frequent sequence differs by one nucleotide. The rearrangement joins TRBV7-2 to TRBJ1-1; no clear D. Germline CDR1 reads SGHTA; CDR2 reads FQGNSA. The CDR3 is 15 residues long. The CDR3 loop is CASSLEGTSGTEACF. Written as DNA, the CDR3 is TGTGCCAGCAGCTTAGAAGGAACGAGCGGCACTGAAGCTTGCTTT.

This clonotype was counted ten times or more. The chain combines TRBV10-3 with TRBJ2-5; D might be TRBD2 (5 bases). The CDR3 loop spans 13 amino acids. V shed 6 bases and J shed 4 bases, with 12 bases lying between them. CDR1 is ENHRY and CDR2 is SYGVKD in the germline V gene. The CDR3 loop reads CAIREALGETQYF. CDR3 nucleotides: TGTGCCATCAGGGAGGCTTTAGGAGAGACCCAGTACTTC.

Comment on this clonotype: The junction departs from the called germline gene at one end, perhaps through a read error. DNA for the CDR3: TGTGCCGGCAGTCCGGGACGGAGAAACACTGAAGCTTTCTTT. Translation: CAGSPGRRNTEAFF. The rearrangement uses TRBV12-3 or TRBV12-4 and TRBJ1-1; the D gene is possibly TRBD1 (5 bases). CDR3 length: 14 residues.

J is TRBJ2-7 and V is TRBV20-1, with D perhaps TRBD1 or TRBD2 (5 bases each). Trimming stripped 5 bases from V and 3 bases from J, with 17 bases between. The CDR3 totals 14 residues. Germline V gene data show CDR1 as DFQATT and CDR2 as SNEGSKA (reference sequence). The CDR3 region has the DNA TGCAGTGCTCCGGGACCTAAGGGGAACTACGAGCAGTACTTC. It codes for CSAPGPKGNYEQYF.

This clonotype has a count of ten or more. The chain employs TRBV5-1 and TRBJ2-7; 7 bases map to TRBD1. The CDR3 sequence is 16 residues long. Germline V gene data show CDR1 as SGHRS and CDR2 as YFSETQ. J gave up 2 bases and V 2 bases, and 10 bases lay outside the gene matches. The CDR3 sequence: CASSLTTGAMTYEQYF. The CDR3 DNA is TGCGCCAGCAGCTTAACCACAGGGGCGATGACCTACGAGCAGTACTTC.

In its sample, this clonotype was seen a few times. The CDR3 loop reads CATSDTPTEYQETQYF. The CDR3 bases are TGTGCCACCAGTGATACCCCGACAGAGTACCAAGAGACCCAGTACTTC. The rearrangement links TRBV24-1 to TRBJ2-5; possibly TRBD1 for D (5 bases). Trimming pared 3 bases from V and 0 bases from J, leaving 13 bases between. This CDR3 is 16 amino acids long. Germline values: CDR1 KGHDR, CDR2 SFDVKD.

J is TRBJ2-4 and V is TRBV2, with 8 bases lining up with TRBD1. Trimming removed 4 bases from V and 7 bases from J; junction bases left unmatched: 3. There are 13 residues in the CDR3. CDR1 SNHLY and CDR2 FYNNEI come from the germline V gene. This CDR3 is CASSGTGYNIQYF. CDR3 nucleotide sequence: TGTGCCAGCAGTGGGACAGGGTATAACATTCAGTACTTC.

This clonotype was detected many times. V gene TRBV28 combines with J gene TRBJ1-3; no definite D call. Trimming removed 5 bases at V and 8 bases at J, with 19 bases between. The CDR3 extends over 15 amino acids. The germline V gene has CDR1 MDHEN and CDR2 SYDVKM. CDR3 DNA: TGTGCCAGCAGTCCACCGGGTCGGCTTAGGGACACCATATATTTT. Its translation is CASSPPGRLRDTIYF.

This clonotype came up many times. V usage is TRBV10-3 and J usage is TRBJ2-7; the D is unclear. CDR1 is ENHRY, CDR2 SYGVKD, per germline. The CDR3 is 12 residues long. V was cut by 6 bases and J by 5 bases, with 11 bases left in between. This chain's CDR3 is CAIRSSRNEQYF. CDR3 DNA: TGTGCCATCAGAAGCTCCAGGAACGAGCAGTACTTC.

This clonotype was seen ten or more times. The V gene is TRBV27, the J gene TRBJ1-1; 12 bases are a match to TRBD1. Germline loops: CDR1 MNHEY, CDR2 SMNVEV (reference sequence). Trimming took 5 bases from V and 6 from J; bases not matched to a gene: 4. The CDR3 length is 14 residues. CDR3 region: CASSRGTGGSEAFF. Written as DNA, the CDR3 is TGTGCCAGCAGTAGAGGGACAGGGGGCTCTGAAGCTTTCTTT.

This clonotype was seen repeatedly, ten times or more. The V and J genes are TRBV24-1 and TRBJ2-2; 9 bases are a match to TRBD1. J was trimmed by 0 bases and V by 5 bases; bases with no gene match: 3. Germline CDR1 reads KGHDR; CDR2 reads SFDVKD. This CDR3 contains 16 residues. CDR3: CATSGDRATNTGELFF. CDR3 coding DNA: TGTGCCACCAGTGGGGACAGGGCAACGAACACCGGGGAGCTGTTTTTT.

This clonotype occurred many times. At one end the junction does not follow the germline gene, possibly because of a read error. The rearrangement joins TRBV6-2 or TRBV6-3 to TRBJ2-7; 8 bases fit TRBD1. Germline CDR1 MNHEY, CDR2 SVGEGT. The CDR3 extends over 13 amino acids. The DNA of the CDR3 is TGTGCCAGCAGCAAAACAGGACAGGGTTCAGGAGACTTC. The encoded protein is CASSKTGQGSGDF.

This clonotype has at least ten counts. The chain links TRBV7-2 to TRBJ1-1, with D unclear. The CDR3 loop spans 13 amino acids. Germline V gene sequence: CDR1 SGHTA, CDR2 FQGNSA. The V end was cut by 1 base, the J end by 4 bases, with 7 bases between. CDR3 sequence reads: CASSLEHFTEAFF. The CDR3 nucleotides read TGTGCCAGCAGCTTAGAACACTTCACTGAAGCTTTCTTT. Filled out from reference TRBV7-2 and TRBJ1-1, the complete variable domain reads GAGVSQSPSNKVTEKGKDVELRCDPISGHTALYWYRQSLGQGLEFLIYFQGNSAPDKSGLPSDRFSAERTGGSVSTLTIQRTQQEDSAVYLCASSLEHFTEAFFGQGTRLTVV.

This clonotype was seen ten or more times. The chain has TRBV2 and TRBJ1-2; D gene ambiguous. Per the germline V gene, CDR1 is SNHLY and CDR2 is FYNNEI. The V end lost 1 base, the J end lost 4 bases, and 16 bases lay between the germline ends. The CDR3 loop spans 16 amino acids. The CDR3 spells CASSEGGAAGVYGYTF. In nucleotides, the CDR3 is TGTGCCAGCAGTGAAGGTGGTGCGGCGGGAGTCTATGGCTACACCTTC.

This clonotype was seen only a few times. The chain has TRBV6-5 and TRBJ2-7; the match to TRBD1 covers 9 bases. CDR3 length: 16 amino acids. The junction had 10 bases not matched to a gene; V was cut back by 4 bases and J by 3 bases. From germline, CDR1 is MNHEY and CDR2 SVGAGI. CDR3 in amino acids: CASSSKETGGIYEQYF. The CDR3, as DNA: TGTGCCAGCAGTTCAAAGGAGACAGGGGGAATCTACGAGCAGTACTTC.

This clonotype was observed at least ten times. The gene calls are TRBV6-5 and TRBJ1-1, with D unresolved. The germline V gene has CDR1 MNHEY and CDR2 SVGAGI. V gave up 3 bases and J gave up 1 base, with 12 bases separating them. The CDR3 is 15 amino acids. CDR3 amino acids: CASSYRGASNTEAFF. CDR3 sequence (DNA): TGTGCCAGCAGTTATCGGGGAGCTTCGAACACTGAAGCTTTCTTT.

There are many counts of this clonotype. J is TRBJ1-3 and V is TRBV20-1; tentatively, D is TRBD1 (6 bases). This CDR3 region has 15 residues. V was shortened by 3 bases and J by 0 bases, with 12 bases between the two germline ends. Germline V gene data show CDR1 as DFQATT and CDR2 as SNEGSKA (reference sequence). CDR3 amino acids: CSARDQGFSGNTIYF. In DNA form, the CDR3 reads TGCAGTGCTAGGGACCAGGGGTTCTCTGGAAACACCATATATTTT.

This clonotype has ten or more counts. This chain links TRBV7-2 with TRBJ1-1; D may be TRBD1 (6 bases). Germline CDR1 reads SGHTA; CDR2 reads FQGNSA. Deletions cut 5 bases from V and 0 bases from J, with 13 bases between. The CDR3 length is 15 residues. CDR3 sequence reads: CASSHPGQLNTEAFF. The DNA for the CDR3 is TGTGCCAGCAGCCACCCCGGACAGCTGAACACTGAAGCTTTCTTT.

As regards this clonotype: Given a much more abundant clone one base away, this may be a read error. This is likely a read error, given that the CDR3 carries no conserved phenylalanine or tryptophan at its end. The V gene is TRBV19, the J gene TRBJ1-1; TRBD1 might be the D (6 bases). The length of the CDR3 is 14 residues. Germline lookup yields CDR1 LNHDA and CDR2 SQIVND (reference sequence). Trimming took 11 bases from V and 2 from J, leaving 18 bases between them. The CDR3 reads CASEGGRGNTEAFV. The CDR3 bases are TGTGCCTCAGAGGGGGGCAGGGGTAACACTGAAGCTTTCGTT.

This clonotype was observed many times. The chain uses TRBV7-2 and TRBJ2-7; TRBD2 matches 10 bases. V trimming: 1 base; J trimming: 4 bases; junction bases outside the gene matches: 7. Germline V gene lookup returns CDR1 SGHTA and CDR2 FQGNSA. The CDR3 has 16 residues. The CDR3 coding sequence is TGTGCCAGCAGCTTAGTGGGGCTAGCGGGAGAGTACGAGCAGTACTTC. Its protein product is CASSLVGLAGEYEQYF.

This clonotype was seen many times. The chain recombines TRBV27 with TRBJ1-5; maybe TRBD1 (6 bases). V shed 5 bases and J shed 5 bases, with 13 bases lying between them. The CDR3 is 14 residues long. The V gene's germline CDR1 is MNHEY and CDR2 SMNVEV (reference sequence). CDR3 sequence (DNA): TGTGCCAGCAGTCAGTACAGGGCCGATCAGCCCCAGCATTTT. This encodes CASSQYRADQPQHF.

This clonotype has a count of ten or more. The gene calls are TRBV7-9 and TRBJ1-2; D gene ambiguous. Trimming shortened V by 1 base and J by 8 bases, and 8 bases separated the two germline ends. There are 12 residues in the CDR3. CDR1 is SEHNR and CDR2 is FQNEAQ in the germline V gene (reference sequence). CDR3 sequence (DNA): TGTGCCAGCAGCTTAGATCTAGGGGGCTACACCTTC. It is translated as CASSLDLGGYTF. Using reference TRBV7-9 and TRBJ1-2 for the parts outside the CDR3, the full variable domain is DTGVSQNPRHKITKRGQNVTFRCDPISEHNRLYWYRQTLGQGPEFLTYFQNEAQLEKSRLLSDRFSAERPKGSFSTLEIQRTEQGDSAMYLCASSLDLGGYTFGSGTRLTVV.

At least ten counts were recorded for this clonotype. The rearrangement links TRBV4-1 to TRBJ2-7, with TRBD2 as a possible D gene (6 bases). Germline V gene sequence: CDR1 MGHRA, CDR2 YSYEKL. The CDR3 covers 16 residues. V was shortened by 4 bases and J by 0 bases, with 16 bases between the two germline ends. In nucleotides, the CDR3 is TGCGCCAGCAGCCGCAAGGAGGGGCCAGACTCCTACGAGCAGTACTTC. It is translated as CASSRKEGPDSYEQYF.

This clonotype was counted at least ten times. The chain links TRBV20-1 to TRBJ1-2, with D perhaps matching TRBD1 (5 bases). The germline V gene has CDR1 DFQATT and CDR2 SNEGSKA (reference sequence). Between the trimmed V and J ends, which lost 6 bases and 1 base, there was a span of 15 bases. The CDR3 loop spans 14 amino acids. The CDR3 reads CSATLPGRNYGYTF. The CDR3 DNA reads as TGCAGTGCCACATTGCCGGGACGTAACTATGGCTACACCTTC.

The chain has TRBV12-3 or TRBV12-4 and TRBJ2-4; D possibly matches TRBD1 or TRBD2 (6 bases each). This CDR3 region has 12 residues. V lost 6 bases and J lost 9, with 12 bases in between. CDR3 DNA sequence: TGTGCCAGCAGCCTGAAGGGGGGCATTCAGTACTTC. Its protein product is CASSLKGGIQYF.

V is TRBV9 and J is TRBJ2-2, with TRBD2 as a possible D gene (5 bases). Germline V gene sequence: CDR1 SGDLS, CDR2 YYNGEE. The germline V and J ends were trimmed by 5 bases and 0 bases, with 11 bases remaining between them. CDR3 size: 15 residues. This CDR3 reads CASSNGITNTGELFF. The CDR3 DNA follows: TGTGCCAGCAGTAACGGGATTACGAACACCGGGGAGCTGTTTTTT.

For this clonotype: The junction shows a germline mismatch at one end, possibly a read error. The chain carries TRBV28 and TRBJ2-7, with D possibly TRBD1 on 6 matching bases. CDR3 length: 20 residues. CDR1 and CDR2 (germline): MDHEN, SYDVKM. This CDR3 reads CTSSLYATGNSPNALYEQYF. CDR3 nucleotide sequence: TGTACCAGCAGTTTATACGCCACAGGGAACTCACCTAACGCACTATACGAGCAGTACTTC.

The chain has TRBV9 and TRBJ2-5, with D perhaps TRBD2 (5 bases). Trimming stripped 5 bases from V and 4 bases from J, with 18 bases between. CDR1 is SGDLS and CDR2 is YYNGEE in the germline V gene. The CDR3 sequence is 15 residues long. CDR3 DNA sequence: TGTGCCAGCAGGCCGGGGTTAGAGACGGTAGAGACCCAGTACTTC. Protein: CASRPGLETVETQYF.